This entry concerns a single T cell receptor beta chain. What it recognizes is unknown. From germline, CDR1 is MNHEY and CDR2 SVGEGT. This CDR3 contains 15 residues. V lost 4 bases to trimming and J lost 2 bases; unmatched junction nucleotides: 8. TCRdb itself ran the 5' RACE reads through MiXCR, one entry per CDR3 protein. The sample contains 450,000 to 650,000 distinct CDR3 sequences, approximately 18% of which appear only once. This entry comes from a study of T-cell memory formation after mild COVID-19. The wider study: Clustering of TCRs was largely donor specific.

Overall study results and limits: Memory sampled before infection contained some responding clones, suggesting cross-reactive memory joined.

The sample taken for sequencing was PBMCs or a T cell subset sorted from them (not recorded which). The chain combines TRBV6-2 or TRBV6-3 with TRBJ2-7, with 7 bases identical to TRBD2. The sequence was collected from an adult woman who had mild COVID-19 (a few samples of this study predate the infection). Cell type and time point are not known. The CDR3, as DNA: TGTGCCAGCAGTTTGGGGCTAGCGGAAGCCTACGAGCAGTACTTC. This translates into CASSLGLAEAYEQYF.